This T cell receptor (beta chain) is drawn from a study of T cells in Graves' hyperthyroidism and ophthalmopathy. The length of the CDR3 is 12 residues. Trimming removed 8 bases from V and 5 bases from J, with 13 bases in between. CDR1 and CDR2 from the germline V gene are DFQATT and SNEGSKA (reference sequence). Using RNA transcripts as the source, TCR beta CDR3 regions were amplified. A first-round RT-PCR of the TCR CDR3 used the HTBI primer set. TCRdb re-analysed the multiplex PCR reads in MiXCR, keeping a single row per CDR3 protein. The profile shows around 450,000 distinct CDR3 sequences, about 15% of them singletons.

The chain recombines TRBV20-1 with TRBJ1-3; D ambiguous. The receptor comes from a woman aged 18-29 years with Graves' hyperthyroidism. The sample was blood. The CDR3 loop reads CSTGSLRNTIYF. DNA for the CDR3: TGCAGTACTGGCTCTCTAAGAAACACCATATATTTT.